The entry below describes one T cell receptor beta chain. The data originate from a study of blood T cell repertoires in COVID-19. Profiling relied on immunoSEQ multiplex PCR, and the TCRdb table lists in-frame clones only, not all of them. Among 15,000 to 20,000 clones listed, roughly four fifths were seen once. Germline CDR1 reads GTSNPN; CDR2 reads SVGIG (reference sequence). The CDR3 has 14 residues. Trimming cost V 3 bases and J 10 bases; bases outside gene matches: 7. This receptor was obtained from a man older than 75 with active COVID-19. Sequencing input: peripheral blood. The chain is built from TRBV30 and TRBJ1-6; 9 bases match TRBD1. CDR3 bases: TGTGCCTGGAGCCCGACAGGGGGGAGGTCACCCCTCCACTTT. Protein: CAWSPTGGRSPLHF. The full variable domain, completed using reference TRBV30 and TRBJ1-6, is SQTIHQWPATLVQPVGSPLSLECTVEGTSNPNLYWYRQAAGRGLQLLFYSVGIGQISSEVPQNLSASRPQDRQFILSSKKLLLSDSGFYLCAWSPTGGRSPLHFGNGTRLTVT.